One and the same sample provided the 12 T cell receptor beta chains below, sequenced in a study of T cell repertoires in cytomegalovirus infection. TCRdb reanalysed the reads using MiXCR and keeps one entry per CDR3 protein. Among about 490,000 distinct CDR3 sequences, approximately 16% were seen once, and the ten largest hold roughly a quarter. Input material: CD8+ T cells from PBMCs. The source of these receptors is a human donor in good health (CMV status not recorded). Some clones in this sample may be carry-over from other donors' samples.

The V and J genes are TRBV9 and TRBJ2-1; possible D gene TRBD1, 6 bases. Germline loops: CDR1 SGDLS, CDR2 YYNGEE. V was shortened by 0 bases and J by 4 bases, with 14 bases between the two germline ends. The CDR3 extends over 16 amino acids. The DNA of the CDR3 is TGTGCCAGCAGCGTAGAGGGGGACCGCTTTTACAATGAGCAGTTCTTC. Translated, it gives CASSVEGDRFYNEQFF.

V usage is TRBV4-1 and J usage is TRBJ1-2, with TRBD1 as a possible D gene (5 bases). CDR1 MGHRA and CDR2 YSYEKL come from the germline V gene. There are 16 residues in the CDR3. Deletions cut 1 base from V and 5 bases from J, with 17 bases between. In DNA form, the CDR3 reads TGCGCCAGCAGCCAAGGAGCCGGGGGACCCCGGTATGGCTACACCTTC. Amino acid sequence: CASSQGAGGPRYGYTF.

This clonotype was recorded many times. The chain recombines TRBV7-9 with TRBJ2-7, with 11 bases matching TRBD2. Germline V gene data show CDR1 as SEHNR and CDR2 as FQNEAQ (reference sequence). The trim removed 11 bases at V and 5 bases at J, leaving 11 bases unmatched. CDR3 length equals 14 residues. This CDR3 reads CAGSTSGVRNEQYF. In DNA form, the CDR3 reads TGTGCCGGATCGACTAGCGGGGTTCGCAACGAGCAGTACTTC.

This clonotype turned up a few times. The rearrangement joins TRBV3-1 to TRBJ1-1; D gene unclear. There are 13 residues in the CDR3. Germline CDR1 reads LGHDT; CDR2 reads YNNKEL (reference sequence). Trimming took 3 bases from V and 5 from J, leaving 10 bases between them. The CDR3 protein is CASSHYGGTEAFF. CDR3 nucleotides: TGTGCCAGCAGCCATTATGGAGGGACTGAAGCTTTCTTT. Based on the CDR3 plus reference TRBV3-1 and TRBJ1-1, the full variable domain is DTAVSQTPKYLVTQMGNDKSIKCEQNLGHDTMYWYKQDSKKFLKIMFSYNNKELIINETVPNRFSPKSPDKAHLNLHINSLELGDSAVYFCASSHYGGTEAFFGQGTRLTVV.

This clonotype was seen many times. V gene TRBV12-5 combines with J gene TRBJ1-1, with TRBD1 identical over 7 bases. The V and J ends lost 6 bases and 7 bases, in that order; junction bases with no gene match: 8. The CDR3 covers 13 residues. Germline V CDR1 and CDR2: LGHNT, FRNRAP. The chain's CDR3 is CASGPRDRFEAFF. The CDR3 nucleotides read TGTGCTAGTGGCCCCCGGGACAGATTTGAAGCTTTCTTT.

This clonotype was counted between two and nine times. The chain employs TRBV7-9 and TRBJ2-7, with a possible D match to TRBD1 (5 bases). Trimming took 2 bases from V and 5 from J, leaving 13 bases between them. Looked up from germline, CDR1 is SEHNR and CDR2 is FQNEAQ (reference sequence). This CDR3 spans 14 amino acids. CDR3 sequence: CASSLRQGFDEQYF. CDR3 sequence (DNA): TGTGCCAGCAGCTTACGGCAGGGTTTCGACGAGCAGTACTTC.

Comments on this clonotype: This may be a read error: a much more frequent sequence differs by one nucleotide. The conserved final phenylalanine or tryptophan is absent from the CDR3, which likely points to a read error. The CDR3 bases are TGTGCCAGCAGGCCCGGGACAGGTGCTTCCTACGAGCAGTACTTA. Protein sequence: CASRPGTGASYEQYL. The V gene is TRBV2, the J gene TRBJ2-7; 8 bases match TRBD1. J gave up 1 base and V 6 bases, and 8 bases lay outside the gene matches. CDR3 size: 15 residues. Looked up from germline, CDR1 is SNHLY and CDR2 is FYNNEI.

This clonotype was detected many times. The genes are TRBV6-1 and TRBJ2-6, with D perhaps TRBD2 (5 bases). CDR3 length equals 15 residues. Per the germline V gene, CDR1 is MNHNS and CDR2 is SASEGT. The V and J ends lost 4 bases and 0 bases respectively, with 7 bases between them. This CDR3 reads CASSVSASGANVLTF. As DNA, the CDR3 is TGTGCCAGCAGTGTTAGCGCCTCTGGGGCCAACGTCCTGACTTTC.

The V gene is TRBV9, the J gene TRBJ2-5; 9 bases agree with TRBD2. The J segment lost 5 bases and the V segment lost 6 bases, leaving 11 bases of the junction unmatched. This CDR3 contains 15 residues. Germline CDR1 SGDLS, CDR2 YYNGEE. In nucleotides, the CDR3 is TGTGCCAGCACCCCTTATAGCGGGGGAGGGGAGACCCAGTACTTC. Its protein product is CASTPYSGGGETQYF.

For this clonotype: One base away lies a much larger clone, so this may be a sequencing read error. J is TRBJ1-5 and V is TRBV6-5, with a possible D match to TRBD1 (5 bases). This CDR3 comprises 15 residues. The germline V gene has CDR1 MNHEY and CDR2 SVGAGI. The chain's CDR3 is CASRPGRYSNRPQHF. The CDR3 coding sequence is TGTGCCAGCAGACCGGGACGGTATAGCAATCGGCCCCAGCATTTT.

The V and J genes are TRBV9 and TRBJ2-7, with a weak D call TRBD2 (6 bases). V gave up 4 bases and J gave up 3 bases, with 23 bases separating them. Per germline, CDR1 SGDLS and CDR2 YYNGEE. This CDR3 is 17 amino acids long. The CDR3 DNA reads TGTGCCAGCAGCACTCTTAGCGGCCCCGCCCCCAACTACGAGCAGTACTTC. Its translation: CASSTLSGPAPNYEQYF.

A few counts support this clonotype. The CDR3 spells CASSSDTLSNYGYTF. The CDR3 bases are TGTGCCAGCAGTTCGGACACCTTATCCAACTATGGCTACACCTTC. The V and J genes are TRBV6-6 and TRBJ1-2, with D perhaps TRBD1 (5 bases). Looked up from germline, CDR1 is MNHNY and CDR2 is SVGAGI (reference sequence). The CDR3 runs 15 residues. Trimming took off 4 bases at V and 2 bases at J, with 14 bases between the two ends.